What follows are 22 T cell receptor beta chains derived from one specimen sequenced in a study of PD-L1 blockade in urothelial cancer. Clones were sequenced by immunoSEQ multiplex PCR, and TCRdb holds only the in-frame ones, with some missing. This table holds more than 45,000 clones, around 80% found once. Time point here: peripheral blood 6 weeks after treatment start. The sequencing used PBMCs, collected around atezolizumab (anti-PD-L1) treatment. All receptors come from a man aged 65 to 79 with urothelial cancer.

V and J are TRBV23-1 and TRBJ2-1; 7 bases map to TRBD1. TRBV23-1 is recorded as an ORF, its role being uncertain. Losses at the gene ends were 4 bases for V and 1 base for J; bases not matched to a gene: 13. This CDR3 has 18 residues. The CDR3 sequence: CASSPPRGGQESYNEQFF. DNA of the CDR3: TGCGCCAGCAGTCCTCCGAGGGGTGGACAGGAGTCCTACAATGAGCAGTTCTTC.

The V gene is TRBV29-1, the J gene TRBJ2-7, with D perhaps matching TRBD2 (6 bases). The V gene's germline CDR1 is SQVTM and CDR2 ANQGSEA. There are 12 residues in the CDR3. CDR3 sequence reads: CSGGTGSYEQYF. The CDR3 nucleotides are TGCAGTGGGGGGACGGGCTCCTACGAGCAGTACTTC.

The rearrangement links TRBV28 to TRBJ2-2, with 7 bases matching TRBD1. J lost 5 bases, V lost 5 bases, and 11 bases had no gene match. The germline V gene encodes CDR1 MDHEN and CDR2 SYDVKM. This CDR3 has 16 residues. CDR3 in DNA: TGTGCCAGCAGTCCTTGGGACAGTAGCATAACCGGGGAGCTGTTTTTT. This translates into CASSPWDSSITGELFF.

The V and J genes are TRBV28 and TRBJ2-5; TRBD1 aligns across 8 bases. The germline V gene has CDR1 MDHEN and CDR2 SYDVKM. V shed 3 bases, J shed 1 base, and the junction held 1 base outside the gene matches. This CDR3 is 14 amino acids long. The CDR3 coding sequence is TGTGCCAGCAGTTTCAGGGGGCCCCAAGAGACCCAGTACTTC. Encoded protein: CASSFRGPQETQYF. Full variable domain (missing parts from reference TRBV28 and TRBJ2-5): DVKVTQSSRYLVKRTGEKVFLECVQDMDHENMFWYRQDPGLGLRLIYFSYDVKMKEKGDIPEGYSVSREKKERFSLILESASTNQTSMYLCASSFRGPQETQYFGPGTRLLVL.

The chain couples TRBV30 to TRBJ2-3; D is perhaps TRBD2 (5 bases). The CDR3 spans 15 residues. V gave up 0 bases and J gave up 0 bases, with 10 bases separating them. In germline, CDR1 is GTSNPN, CDR2 SVGIG (reference sequence). The CDR3 loop is CAWSVLSGSTDTQYF. In nucleotides, the CDR3 is TGTGCCTGGAGTGTACTATCGGGGAGCACAGATACGCAGTATTTT.

The chain uses TRBV5-1 and TRBJ2-1, with 11 bases lining up with TRBD2. Germline assignment: CDR1 SGHRS and CDR2 YFSETQ. Trimming cost V 4 bases and J 3 bases; bases outside gene matches: 6. The CDR3 covers 16 residues. The CDR3 DNA sequence: TGCGCCAGCAGCCCGGGGACTAGCGGATTCTACAATGAGCAGTTCTTC. It is translated as CASSPGTSGFYNEQFF.

The chain links TRBV15 to TRBJ1-5, with D uncertain. Germline CDR1 reads LNHNV; CDR2 reads YYDKDF (reference sequence). V was shortened by 0 bases and J by 7 bases, with 7 bases between the two germline ends. The CDR3 consists of 13 residues. CDR3 nucleotides: TGTGCCACCAGCAGAGATCAGAACCAGCCCCAGCATTTT. Translation gives CATSRDQNQPQHF.

V and J are TRBV7-9 and TRBJ2-7; perhaps TRBD2 as D (5 bases). The V gene lost 5 bases and the J gene lost 0 bases, with 11 bases spanning the gap. This CDR3 region has 14 residues. Germline assignment: CDR1 SEHNR and CDR2 FQNEAQ (reference sequence). CDR3 bases: TGTGCCAGCAGCCCCCTGGGGAGCTCCTACGAGCAGTACTTC. Residues: CASSPLGSSYEQYF.

The chain uses TRBV27 and TRBJ2-7; D perhaps matches TRBD2 (5 bases). Germline CDR1 is MNHEY and CDR2 is SMNVEV (reference sequence). V dropped 6 bases and J dropped 3 bases, with 12 bases sitting between them. This CDR3 contains 13 residues. CDR3 region: CASSPIEGYEQYF. The CDR3 nucleotides read TGTGCCAGCAGCCCAATAGAGGGCTACGAGCAGTACTTC.

The gene calls are TRBV5-4 and TRBJ1-2; 8 bases are shared with TRBD1. The V gene's germline CDR1 is SGHNT and CDR2 YYREEE (reference sequence). The CDR3 loop spans 19 amino acids. Trimming cost V 4 bases and J 0 bases; bases outside gene matches: 17. For the CDR3, the DNA is TGTGCCAGCAGCCCTATAGCCCCGGGACAGGAGAGTTCTAACTATGGCTACACCTTC. Its translation: CASSPIAPGQESSNYGYTF.

This chain connects TRBV29-1 to TRBJ2-2; 9 nucleotides match TRBD2. J gave up 0 bases and V 7 bases, and 9 bases lay outside the gene matches. From germline, CDR1 is SQVTM and CDR2 ANQGSEA. CDR3 length equals 16 residues. CDR3 DNA: TGCAGCGCGAGGGGTAGCGGGAGTCCGAACACCGGGGAGCTGTTTTTT. Its translation is CSARGSGSPNTGELFF.

The chain couples TRBV28 to TRBJ1-5; tentatively, D is TRBD1 (6 bases). The CDR3 length is 14 residues. Trimming pared 2 bases from V and 5 bases from J, leaving 10 bases between. The germline gives CDR1 MDHEN, CDR2 SYDVKM. The CDR3 sequence is CASSLGQPDQPQHF. The DNA for the CDR3 is TGTGCCAGCAGTTTAGGACAGCCCGATCAGCCCCAGCATTTT.

This clone was seen a handful of times. V usage is TRBV11-2 and J usage is TRBJ2-5, with 7 nucleotides matching TRBD1. CDR3 size: 12 residues. Trimming took 5 bases from V and 10 from J; bases not matched to a gene: 7. Germline CDR1 is SGHAT and CDR2 is FQNNGV. This CDR3 is CASSEQGYVQYF. DNA of the CDR3: TGTGCCAGCAGCGAACAGGGGTATGTCCAGTACTTC.

The chain has TRBV6-5 and TRBJ1-4; D remains unclear. Per germline, CDR1 MNHEY and CDR2 SVGAGI. This CDR3 has 15 residues. Trimming cost V 5 bases and J 0 bases, with 10 bases left between them. CDR3 coding DNA: TGTGCCAGCAGTGGTCGAGGGTCAACTAATGAAAAACTGTTTTTT. Translation gives CASSGRGSTNEKLFF.

This clone has more than one count but fewer than ten. This sequence joins TRBV30 and TRBJ1-2, with D unresolved. V lost 2 bases, J lost 5 bases, and 6 bases lay in between. Germline V gene data show CDR1 as GTSNPN and CDR2 as SVGIG (reference sequence). This CDR3 contains 11 residues. This CDR3 reads CAWSSRYGYTF. CDR3 in DNA: TGTGCCTGGAGTTCCCGTTATGGCTACACCTTC.

This chain uses TRBV4-1 with TRBJ2-7; no reliable D call. This CDR3 has 15 residues. The germline V gene encodes CDR1 MGHRA and CDR2 YSYEKL. The V end lost 1 base, the J end lost 5 bases, and 15 bases lay between the germline ends. For the CDR3, the DNA is TGCGCCAGCAGCCAAGCTCCGGCAGGCGCGAACGAGCAGTACTTC. Protein: CASSQAPAGANEQYF.

In nucleotides, the CDR3 is TGTGCCAGCAGTTACTCGATGATAGCGGGATCCCACGAGCAGTACTTC. Translation: CASSYSMIAGSHEQYF. The chain uses TRBV6-6 and TRBJ2-7, with 8 bases aligning to TRBD2. Germline values: CDR1 MNHNY, CDR2 SVGAGI (reference sequence). V shed 0 bases and J 5 bases; nucleotides not matched to a gene: 9. The CDR3 is 16 amino acids.

The gene calls are TRBV28 and TRBJ2-7; TRBD2 aligns across 7 bases. Germline V gene data show CDR1 as MDHEN and CDR2 as SYDVKM. The V segment lost 6 bases and the J segment 2 bases; nucleotides outside the gene matches: 10. This CDR3 spans 15 amino acids. CDR3 sequence: CASSQPGLKTYEQYF. CDR3 coding DNA: TGTGCCAGCAGCCAGCCGGGACTAAAGACCTACGAGCAGTACTTC.

The chain is built from TRBV27 and TRBJ1-2; D unclear. Germline V CDR1 and CDR2: MNHEY, SMNVEV (reference sequence). The CDR3 length is 13 residues. Trimming removed 3 bases from V and 2 bases from J, with 7 bases in between. The CDR3 here is CASSFTENYGYTF. CDR3 nucleotide sequence: TGTGCCAGCAGTTTCACAGAAAACTATGGCTACACCTTC.

The sample holds one count of this clone. This chain uses TRBV4-1 with TRBJ2-3, with TRBD2 identical over 8 bases. The CDR3 covers 17 residues. Germline V gene data show CDR1 as MGHRA and CDR2 as YSYEKL. Trimming cost V 0 bases and J 5 bases; bases outside gene matches: 10. The CDR3 DNA follows: TGCGCCAGCAGCCAAGAACCCCCCGGGAGGGCCGGAGATACGCAGTATTTT. Protein sequence: CASSQEPPGRAGDTQYF.

This clone was recorded a few times. This chain links TRBV6-1 with TRBJ2-7, with 16 bases lining up with TRBD2. This CDR3 spans 15 amino acids. Germline lookup yields CDR1 MNHNS and CDR2 SASEGT. V was pared by 6 bases and J by 7 bases, with 6 bases of the junction left unmatched. The CDR3 here is CASRGTSGRAGEQYF. CDR3 DNA: TGTGCCAGCAGGGGGACTAGCGGGAGGGCCGGGGAGCAGTACTTC.

The chain joins TRBV2 to TRBJ2-1, with D possibly matching TRBD2 (6 bases). This CDR3 is 15 amino acids long. Trimming stripped 3 bases from V and 2 bases from J, with 11 bases between. Germline V lookup: CDR1 SNHLY, CDR2 FYNNEI. CDR3 region: CASSDGRTTYNEQFF. The CDR3 nucleotides read TGTGCCAGCAGTGATGGGAGGACTACCTACAATGAGCAGTTCTTC.